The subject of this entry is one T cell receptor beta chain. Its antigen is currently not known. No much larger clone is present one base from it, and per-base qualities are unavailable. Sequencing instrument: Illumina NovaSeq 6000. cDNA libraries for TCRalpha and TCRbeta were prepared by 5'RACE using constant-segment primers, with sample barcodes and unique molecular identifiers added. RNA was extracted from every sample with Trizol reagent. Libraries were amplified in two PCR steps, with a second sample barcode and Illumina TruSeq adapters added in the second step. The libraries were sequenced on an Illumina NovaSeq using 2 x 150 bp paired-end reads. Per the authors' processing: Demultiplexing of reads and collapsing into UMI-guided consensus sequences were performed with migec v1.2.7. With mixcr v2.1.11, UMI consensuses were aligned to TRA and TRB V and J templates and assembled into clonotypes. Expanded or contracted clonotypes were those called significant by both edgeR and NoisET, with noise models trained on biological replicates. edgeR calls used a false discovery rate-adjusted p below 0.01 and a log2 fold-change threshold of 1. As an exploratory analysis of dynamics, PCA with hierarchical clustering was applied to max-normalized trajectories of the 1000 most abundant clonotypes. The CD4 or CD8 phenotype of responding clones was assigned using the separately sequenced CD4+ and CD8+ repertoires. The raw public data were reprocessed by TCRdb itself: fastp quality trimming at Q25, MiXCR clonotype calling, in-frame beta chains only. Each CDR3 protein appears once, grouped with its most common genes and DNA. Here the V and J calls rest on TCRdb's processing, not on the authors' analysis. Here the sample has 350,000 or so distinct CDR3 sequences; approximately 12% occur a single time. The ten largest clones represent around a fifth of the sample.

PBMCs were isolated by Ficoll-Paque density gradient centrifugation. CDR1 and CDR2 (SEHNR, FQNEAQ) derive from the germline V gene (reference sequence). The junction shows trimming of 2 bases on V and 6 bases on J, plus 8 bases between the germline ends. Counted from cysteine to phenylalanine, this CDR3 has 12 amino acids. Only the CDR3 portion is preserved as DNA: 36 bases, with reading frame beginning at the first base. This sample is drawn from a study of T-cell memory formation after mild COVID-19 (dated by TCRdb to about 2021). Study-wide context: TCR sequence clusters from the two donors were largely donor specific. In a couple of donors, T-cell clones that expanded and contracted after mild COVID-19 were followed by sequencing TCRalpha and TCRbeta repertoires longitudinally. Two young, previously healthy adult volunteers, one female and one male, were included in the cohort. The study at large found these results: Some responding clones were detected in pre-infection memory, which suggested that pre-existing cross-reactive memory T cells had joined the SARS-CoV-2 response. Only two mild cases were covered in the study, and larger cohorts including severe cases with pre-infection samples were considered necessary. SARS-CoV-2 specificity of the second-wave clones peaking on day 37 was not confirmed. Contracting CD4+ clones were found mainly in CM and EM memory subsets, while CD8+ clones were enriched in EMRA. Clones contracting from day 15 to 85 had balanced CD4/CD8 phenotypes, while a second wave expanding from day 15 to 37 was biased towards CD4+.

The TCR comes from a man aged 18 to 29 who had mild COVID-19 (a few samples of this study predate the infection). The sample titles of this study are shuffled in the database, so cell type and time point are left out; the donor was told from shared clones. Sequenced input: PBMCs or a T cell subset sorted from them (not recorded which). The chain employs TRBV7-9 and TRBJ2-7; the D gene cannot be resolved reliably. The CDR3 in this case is CASSLTPPEQYF. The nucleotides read TGTGCCAGCAGCTTAACCCCCCCCGAGCAGTACTTC.